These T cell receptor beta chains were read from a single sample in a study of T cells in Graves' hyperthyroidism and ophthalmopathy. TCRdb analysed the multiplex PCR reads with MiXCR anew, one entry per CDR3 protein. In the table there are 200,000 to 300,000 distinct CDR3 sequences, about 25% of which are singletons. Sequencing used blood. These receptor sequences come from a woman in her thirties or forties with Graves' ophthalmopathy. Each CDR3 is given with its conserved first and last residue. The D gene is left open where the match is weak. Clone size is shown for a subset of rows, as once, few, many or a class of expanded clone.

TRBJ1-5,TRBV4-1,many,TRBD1,CASSQEAGTGSSNQPQHF,TGCGCCAGCAGCCAAGAGGCGGGGACAGGGAGTAGCAATCAGCCCCAGCATTTT
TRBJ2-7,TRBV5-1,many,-,CASSPNPNWEQYF,TGCGCCAGCAGCCCCAACCCCAATTGGGAGCAGTACTTC
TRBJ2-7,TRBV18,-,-,CASSPPSAYEQYF,TGTGCCAGCTCACCACCATCAGCCTACGAGCAGTACTTC
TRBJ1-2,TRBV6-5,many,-,CASRPRGRNDGYTF,TGTGCCAGCAGACCCAGAGGCAGGAATGATGGCTACACCTTC
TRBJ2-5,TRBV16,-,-,CASTTDPLVQETQYF,TGTGCCAGCACCACCGACCCTTTGGTCCAAGAGACCCAGTACTTC
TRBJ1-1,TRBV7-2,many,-,CASSLKKDLRAFF,TGTGCCAGCAGCTTAAAGAAAGACCTCAGAGCTTTCTTT
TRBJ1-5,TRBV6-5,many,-,CASSYSQTGNQPQHF,TGTGCCAGCAGTTACTCGCAAACAGGTAATCAGCCCCAGCATTTT
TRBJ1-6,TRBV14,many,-,CASSQEQGSPLHF,TGTGCCAGCAGCCAAGAACAGGGTTCACCCCTCCACTTT
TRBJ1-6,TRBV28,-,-,CASSLLRGGNSPLHF,TGTGCCAGCAGTTTACTGCGGGGCGGTAATTCACCCCTCCACTTT
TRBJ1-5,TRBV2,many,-,CASSPSGIGNNQPQHF,TGTGCCAGCAGTCCTTCCGGGATCGGGAACAATCAGCCCCAGCATTTT
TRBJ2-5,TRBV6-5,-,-,CASSYQASGPSSQYF,TGTGCCAGCAGTTATCAAGCCTCGGGGCCGTCCTCCCAGTACTTC
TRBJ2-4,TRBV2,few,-,CASREGTVKNIQYF,TGTGCCAGCAGAGAGGGGACCGTCAAAAACATTCAGTACTTC
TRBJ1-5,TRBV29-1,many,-,CSVADLGSNQPQHF,TGCAGCGTTGCCGATTTGGGGTCCAATCAGCCCCAGCATTTT
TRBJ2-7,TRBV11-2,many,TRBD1,CASSSGTGRLEQYF,TGTGCCAGCAGCTCCGGGACAGGGAGACTTGAGCAGTACTTC
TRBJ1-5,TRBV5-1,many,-,CASSFTSVDQPQHF,TGCGCCAGCAGCTTTACCTCGGTGGATCAGCCCCAGCATTTT
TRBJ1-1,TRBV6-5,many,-,CASGPQTSGRNTEAFF,TGTGCCAGCGGCCCCCAAACCTCCGGGCGGAACACTGAAGCTTTCTTT
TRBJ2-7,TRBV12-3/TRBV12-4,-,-,CASSLAREYNDEQYF,TGTGCCAGCAGTTTAGCGAGGGAGTATAACGACGAGCAGTACTTC
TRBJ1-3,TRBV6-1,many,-,CASSPLDGNSGNTIYF,TGTGCCAGCAGTCCGCTGGACGGTAACTCTGGAAACACCATATATTTT
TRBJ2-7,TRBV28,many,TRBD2,CASSQIGTSGRGGYEQYF,TGTGCCAGCAGTCAAATTGGGACTAGCGGGAGAGGGGGCTACGAGCAGTACTTC
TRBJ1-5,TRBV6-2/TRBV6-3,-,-,CASTHSWGRNQPQHF,TGTGCCAGCACCCACTCTTGGGGTCGGAATCAGCCCCAGCATTTT
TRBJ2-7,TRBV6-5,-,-,CASSSPSGGQYF,TGTGCCAGCAGTTCCCCTTCCGGGGGGCAGTACTTC
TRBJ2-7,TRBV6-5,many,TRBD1,CASSSDGQGAYEQYF,TGTGCCAGCAGTAGTGACGGACAGGGAGCCTACGAGCAGTACTTC
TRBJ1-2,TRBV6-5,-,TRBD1,CARSERGPALYGYTF,TGTGCCCGCAGTGAAAGGGGGCCAGCCCTTTATGGCTACACCTTC
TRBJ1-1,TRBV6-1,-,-,CASSSHTNTEAFF,TGTGCCAGCAGCAGTCACACAAACACTGAAGCTTTCTTT
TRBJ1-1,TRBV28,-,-,CATHLPSIGDTEAFF,TGTGCCACCCATCTTCCCTCGATTGGGGACACTGAAGCTTTCTTT
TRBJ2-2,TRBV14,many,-,CASSPSPNTGELFF,TGTGCCAGCAGCCCGAGCCCGAACACCGGGGAGCTGTTTTTT
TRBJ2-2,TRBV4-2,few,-,CASSPGSTGELFF,TGTGCCAGCAGCCCAGGTTCCACCGGGGAGCTGTTTTTT
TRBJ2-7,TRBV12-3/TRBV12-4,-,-,CASSSCRWAYEQSF,TGTGCCAGCAGTTCCTGCCGGTGGGCCTACGAGCAGTCCTTC
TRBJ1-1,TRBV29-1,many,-,CSVTRRNTEAFF,TGCAGCGTGACTCGACGGAACACTGAAGCTTTCTTT
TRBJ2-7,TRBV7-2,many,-,CASSLAGVTSYEQYF,TGTGCCAGCAGCTTAGCGGGAGTTACCTCCTACGAGCAGTACTTC
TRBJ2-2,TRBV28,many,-,CASSSSGRELFF,TGTGCCAGCAGTTCTTCCGGCAGGGAGCTGTTTTTT
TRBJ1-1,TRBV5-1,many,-,CASSPVLAPNTEAFF,TGCGCCAGCAGCCCGGTTTTGGCCCCGAACACTGAAGCTTTCTTT
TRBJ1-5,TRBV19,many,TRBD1,CASSNDRGLNQPQHF,TGTGCCAGTAGTAACGACAGGGGGCTTAATCAGCCCCAGCATTTT
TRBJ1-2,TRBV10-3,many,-,CAISEEVYGYTF,TGTGCCATCAGTGAGGAGGTTTATGGCTACACCTTC
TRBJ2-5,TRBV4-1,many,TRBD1,CASSQDQGAKETQYF,TGCGCCAGCAGCCAAGATCAGGGGGCAAAAGAGACCCAGTACTTC
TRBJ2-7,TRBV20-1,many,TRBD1,CSAYRDSSYEQYF,TGCAGTGCTTACCGGGACAGCTCCTACGAGCAGTACTTC
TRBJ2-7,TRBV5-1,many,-,CASSLDPGERREYF,TGCGCCAGCAGCTTGGATCCAGGAGAACGGAGGGAGTACTTC
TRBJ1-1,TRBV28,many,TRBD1,CASSLLWTGLNTEAFF,TGTGCCAGCAGTTTACTTTGGACAGGGCTGAACACTGAAGCTTTCTTT
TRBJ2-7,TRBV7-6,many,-,CASSLGGDGTYEQYF,TGTGCCAGCAGCTTAGGGGGCGACGGTACCTACGAGCAGTACTTC
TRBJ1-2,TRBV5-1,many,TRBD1,CASSLGQGLVTNYGYTF,TGCGCCAGCAGCTTGGGACAGGGCCTTGTAACAAACTATGGCTACACCTTC
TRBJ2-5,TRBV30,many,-,CAWSIRGTSKKETQYF,TGTGCCTGGAGTATTCGCGGGACAAGTAAGAAAGAGACCCAGTACTTC
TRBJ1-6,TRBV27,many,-,CASSSHGLSPLHF,TGTGCCAGCAGTTCCCATGGGCTATCACCCCTCCACTTT